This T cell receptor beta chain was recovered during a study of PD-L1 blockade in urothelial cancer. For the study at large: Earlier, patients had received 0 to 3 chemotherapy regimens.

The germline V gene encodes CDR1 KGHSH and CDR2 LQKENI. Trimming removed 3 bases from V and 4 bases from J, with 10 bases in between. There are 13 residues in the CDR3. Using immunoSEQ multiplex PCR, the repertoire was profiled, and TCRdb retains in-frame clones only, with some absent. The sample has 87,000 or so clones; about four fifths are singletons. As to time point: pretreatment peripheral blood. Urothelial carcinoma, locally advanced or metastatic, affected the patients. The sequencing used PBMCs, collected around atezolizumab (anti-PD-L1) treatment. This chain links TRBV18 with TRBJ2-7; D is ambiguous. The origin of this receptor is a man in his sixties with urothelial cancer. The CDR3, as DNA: TGTGCCAGCTCACCCGGGTCGGGTTACGAGCAGTACTTC. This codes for CASSPGSGYEQYF.